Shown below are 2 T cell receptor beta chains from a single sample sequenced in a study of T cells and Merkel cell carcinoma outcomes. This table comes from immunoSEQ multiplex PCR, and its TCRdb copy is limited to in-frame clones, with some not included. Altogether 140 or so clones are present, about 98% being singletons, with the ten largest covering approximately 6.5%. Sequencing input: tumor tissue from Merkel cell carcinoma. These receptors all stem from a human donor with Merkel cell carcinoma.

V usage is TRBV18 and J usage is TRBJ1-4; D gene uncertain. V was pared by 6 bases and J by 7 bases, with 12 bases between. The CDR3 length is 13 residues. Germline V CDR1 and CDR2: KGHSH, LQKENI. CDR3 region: CASSREVGEKLFF. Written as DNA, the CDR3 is TGTGCCAGCTCGAGGGAGGTTGGTGAAAAACTGTTTTTT.

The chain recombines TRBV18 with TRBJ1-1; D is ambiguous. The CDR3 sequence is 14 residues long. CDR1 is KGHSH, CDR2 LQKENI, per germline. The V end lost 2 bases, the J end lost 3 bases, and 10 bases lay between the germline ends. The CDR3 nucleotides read TGTGCCAGCTCACCAGGTGGGCCGCACACTGAAGCTTTCTTT. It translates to CASSPGGPHTEAFF.